Listed below are T cell receptor beta chains from one sample, sequenced in a study of cytomegalovirus exposure and HLA in healthy donors. Sequencing used immunoSEQ multiplex PCR; TCRdb keeps in-frame clones, though not all of them. The table shows about 130,000 clones, with roughly nine tenths occurring only once. Source material: PBMCs. Source of these receptors: a young woman in good health and CMV-seropositive. The CDR3 runs from the conserved cysteine through the conserved F or W. Each record gives: D gene, V gene, J gene, CDR3 protein, CDR3 DNA. D genes are given only for firm matches.

NA	TRBV1	TRBJ2-7	CTSSHRGGGGPYEQYF	TGCACCAGCAGCCACCGGGGGGGCGGGGGGCCCTACGAGCAGTACTTC
TRBD2	TRBV28	TRBJ2-3	CASSLSLAGGRVTQYF	TGTGCCAGCAGTTTATCACTAGCGGGGGGTCGGGTTACGCAGTATTTT
NA	TRBV19	TRBJ1-6	CASSITQGSNSPLHF	TGTGCCAGTAGTATAACCCAGGGGAGTAATTCACCCCTCCACTTT
NA	TRBV27	TRBJ2-1	CASNTGYNEQFF	TGTGCCAGCAATACAGGTTACAATGAGCAGTTCTTC
NA	TRBV19	TRBJ2-7	CASSIELTKGEQYF	TGTGCCAGTAGTATCGAGCTGACTAAGGGCGAGCAGTACTTC
TRBD1	TRBV5-4	TRBJ2-1	CAIIDRGYNEQFF	TGTGCCATCATAGACAGGGGCTACAATGAGCAGTTCTTC
NA	TRBV10-3	TRBJ1-5	CASTRDFNSNQPQHF	TGTGCCAGCACGCGGGACTTCAATAGCAATCAGCCCCAGCATTTT
NA	TRBV19	TRBJ2-7	CASSIASRGLSYEQYF	TGTGCCAGTAGTATAGCGAGTAGGGGCCTATCCTACGAGCAGTACTTC
NA	TRBV28	TRBJ1-2	CASSIRDYDVSINYGYTF	TGTGCCAGCAGTATCCGGGACTACGACGTTTCCATTAACTATGGCTACACCTTC
NA	TRBV10-1	TRBJ1-1	CASSERAGMNTEAFF	TGCGCCAGCAGTGAGAGGGCAGGGATGAACACTGAAGCTTTCTTT
NA	TRBV11-2	TRBJ2-7	CASSFFSPGNYEQYF	TGTGCCAGCAGCTTTTTCTCTCCAGGGAACTACGAGCAGTACTTC
NA	TRBV7-6	TRBJ2-1	CASSLVTSSYNEQFF	TGTGCCAGCAGCTTAGTGACTAGTTCCTACAATGAGCAGTTCTTC
TRBD2	TRBV6-5	TRBJ2-7	CASSWRTSVHDQYF	TGTGCCAGCAGTTGGCGGACTAGCGTGCACGACCAGTACTTC
NA	TRBV2	TRBJ1-5	CASSTGVQPQHF	TGTGCCAGCAGTACGGGGGTGCAGCCCCAGCATTTT
TRBD1	TRBV5-1	TRBJ2-3	CASSSNPTGLSTDTQYF	TGCGCCAGCAGCTCAAACCCGACAGGGCTTAGCACAGATACGCAGTATTTT
TRBD1	TRBV5-4	TRBJ1-3	CASSLGTGAGNTIYF	TGTGCCAGCAGTCTAGGGACAGGGGCTGGAAACACCATATATTTT
NA	TRBV28	TRBJ2-7	CASTTLTGSSYEQYF	TGTGCCAGCACCACACTGACAGGATCCTCCTACGAGCAGTACTTC